The source of this TCR beta chain is a study of cytomegalovirus exposure and HLA in healthy donors. Study-wide results and limits: Across donors, most TCRs were seen rarely, yet some public ones were widespread.

PCR employed 60 Vbeta and 13 Jbeta primers. TCRdb keeps only in-frame clones here, not all; method: immunoSEQ multiplex PCR. In the table there are over 150,000 clones, just over 75% of which are singletons. As for this clone: What it recognizes is unknown.

The germline gives CDR1 MDHEN, CDR2 SYDVKM. The CDR3 is 16 amino acids. Trimming took 3 bases from V and 2 from J; bases not matched to a gene: 8. Sequencing was done on a sample of PBMCs. This sequence originates from a woman under 40 in good health and CMV-seropositive. The chain links TRBV28 to TRBJ2-7; TRBD1 aligns across 9 bases. The CDR3 sequence is CASSFNPRQGAYEQYF. DNA of the CDR3: TGTGCCAGCAGTTTTAATCCGAGACAGGGGGCCTACGAGCAGTACTTC.